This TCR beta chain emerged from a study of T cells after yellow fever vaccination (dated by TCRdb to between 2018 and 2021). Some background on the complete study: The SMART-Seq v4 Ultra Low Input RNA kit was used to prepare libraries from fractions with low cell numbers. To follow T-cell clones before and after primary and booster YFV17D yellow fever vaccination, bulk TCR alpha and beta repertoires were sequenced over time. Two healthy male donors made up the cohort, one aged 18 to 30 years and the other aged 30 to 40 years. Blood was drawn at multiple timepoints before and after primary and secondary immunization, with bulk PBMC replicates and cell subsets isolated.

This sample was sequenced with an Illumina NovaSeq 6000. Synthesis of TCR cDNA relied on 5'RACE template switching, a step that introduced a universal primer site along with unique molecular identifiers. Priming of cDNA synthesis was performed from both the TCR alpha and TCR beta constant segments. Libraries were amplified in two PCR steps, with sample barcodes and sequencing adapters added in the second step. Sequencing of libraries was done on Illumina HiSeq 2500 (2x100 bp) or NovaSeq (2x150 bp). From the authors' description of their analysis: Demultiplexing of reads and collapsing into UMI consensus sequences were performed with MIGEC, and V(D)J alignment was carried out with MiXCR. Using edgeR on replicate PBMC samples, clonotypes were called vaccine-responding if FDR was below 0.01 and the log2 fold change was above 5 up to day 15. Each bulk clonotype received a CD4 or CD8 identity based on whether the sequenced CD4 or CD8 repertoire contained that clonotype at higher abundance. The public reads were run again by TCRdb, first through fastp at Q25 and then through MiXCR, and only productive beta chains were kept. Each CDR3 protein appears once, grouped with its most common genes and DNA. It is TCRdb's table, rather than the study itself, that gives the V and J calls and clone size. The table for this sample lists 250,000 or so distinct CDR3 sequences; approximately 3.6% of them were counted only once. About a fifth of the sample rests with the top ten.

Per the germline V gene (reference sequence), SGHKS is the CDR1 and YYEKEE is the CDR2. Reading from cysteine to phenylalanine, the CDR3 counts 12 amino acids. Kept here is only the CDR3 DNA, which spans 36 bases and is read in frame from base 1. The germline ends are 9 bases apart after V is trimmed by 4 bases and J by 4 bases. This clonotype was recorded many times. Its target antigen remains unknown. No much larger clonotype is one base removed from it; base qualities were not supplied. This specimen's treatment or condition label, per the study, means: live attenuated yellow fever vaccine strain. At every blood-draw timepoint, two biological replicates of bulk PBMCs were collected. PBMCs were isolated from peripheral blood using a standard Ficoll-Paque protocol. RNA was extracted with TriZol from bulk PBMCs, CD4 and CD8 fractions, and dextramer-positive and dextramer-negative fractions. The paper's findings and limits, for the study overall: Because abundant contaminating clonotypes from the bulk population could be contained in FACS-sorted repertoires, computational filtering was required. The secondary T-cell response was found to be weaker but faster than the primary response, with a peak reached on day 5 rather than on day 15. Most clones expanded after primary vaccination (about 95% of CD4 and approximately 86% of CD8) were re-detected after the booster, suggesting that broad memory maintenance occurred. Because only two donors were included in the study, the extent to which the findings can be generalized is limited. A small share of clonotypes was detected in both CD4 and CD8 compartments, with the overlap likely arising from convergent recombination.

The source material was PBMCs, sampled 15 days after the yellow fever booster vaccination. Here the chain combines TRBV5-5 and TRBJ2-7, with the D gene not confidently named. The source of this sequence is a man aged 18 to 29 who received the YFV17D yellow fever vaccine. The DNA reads TGTGCCAGCAGCCCGGCGGCGTACGAGCAGTACTTC. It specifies CASSPAAYEQYF.